One and the same sample provided the 10 T cell receptor beta chains below, sequenced in a study of blood T cell repertoires in COVID-19. Method: immunoSEQ multiplex PCR; TCRdb's copy keeps in-frame clones and lacks some. The data contain 95,000 or so clones, 79% of them seen just once; the ten biggest clones take up roughly 18%. Material for sequencing was peripheral blood. The receptors shown here come from a woman older than 75 with active or convalescent COVID-19.

The chain joins TRBV27 to TRBJ2-1; D may be TRBD2 (5 bases). The germline CDR1 and CDR2 sequences are MNHEY and SMNVEV (reference sequence). This CDR3 is 15 amino acids long. Trimming left V 4 bases short and J 0 bases short, with 10 bases between. The CDR3 DNA sequence: TGTGCCAGCAGTTCAACTGGGAGCTCCTACAATGAGCAGTTCTTC. It specifies CASSSTGSSYNEQFF.

This clone turned up a few times. V and J are TRBV6-5 and TRBJ1-2; 9 nucleotides match TRBD1. Germline lookup yields CDR1 MNHEY and CDR2 SVGAGI. The CDR3 runs 13 residues. Germline trimming cut 6 bases from V and 3 bases from J; bases unmatched to any gene: 2. The CDR3 sequence: CASRGDRDYGYTF. The CDR3 region has the DNA TGTGCCAGCAGAGGGGACAGGGACTATGGCTACACCTTC.

The chain carries TRBV7-2 and TRBJ2-7; 8 bases line up with TRBD2. Trimming at V came to 4 bases and at J to 4 bases, leaving 12 bases not matched to a gene. The CDR3 loop spans 16 amino acids. CDR1 is SGHTA, CDR2 FQGNSA, per germline. CDR3 DNA: TGTGCCAGCAGCTCCCCGTCTAGCGGGTTGAGGTACGAGCAGTACTTC. Amino acids: CASSSPSSGLRYEQYF.

The V call is TRBV18, the J call TRBJ2-7, with unresolved D. V dropped 2 bases and J dropped 6 bases, with 20 bases sitting between them. The CDR3 length is 16 residues. CDR1 and CDR2 from the germline V gene are KGHSH and LQKENI. The CDR3 DNA follows: TGTGCCAGCTCACCATCGATGGGTCAGGTTAAGATCGAGCAGTACTTC. It translates to CASSPSMGQVKIEQYF.

The chain is built from TRBV19 and TRBJ2-2; the D gene is possibly TRBD2 (7 bases). Trimming stripped 5 bases from V and 5 bases from J, with 15 bases between. The CDR3 contains 15 residues. Germline lookup yields CDR1 LNHDA and CDR2 SQIVND (reference sequence). The CDR3 coding sequence is TGTGCCAGTAGTCTAGCGGAAAGGGGGACCGGGGAGCTGTTTTTT. This sequence encodes CASSLAERGTGELFF.

This chain links TRBV5-1 with TRBJ2-3; TRBD2 agrees at 10 bases. CDR3 length: 16 residues. V gave up 4 bases and J gave up 6 bases; unmatched junction bases: 11. Looked up from germline, CDR1 is SGHRS and CDR2 is YFSETQ. CDR3 sequence: CASSQNLAGVADTQYF. CDR3 DNA sequence: TGCGCCAGCAGCCAAAATCTAGCGGGAGTGGCGGATACGCAGTATTTT.

V and J are TRBV11-2 and TRBJ2-1, with a possible D match to TRBD1 (6 bases). With 2 bases removed from V and 1 base from J, the gap between germline ends came to 15 bases. Germline CDR1 SGHAT, CDR2 FQNNGV. There are 17 residues in the CDR3. Here the CDR3 reads CASSLSTGPQSYNEQFF. CDR3 sequence (DNA): TGTGCCAGCAGCTTATCGACAGGTCCCCAATCCTACAATGAGCAGTTCTTC.

The V call is TRBV5-1, the J call TRBJ2-3; tentative D call: TRBD1 (6 bases). The CDR3 runs to 15 residues. V was clipped by 0 bases and J by 0 bases, with 8 bases between them. Germline lookup yields CDR1 SGHRS and CDR2 YFSETQ. CDR3 DNA: TGCGCCAGCAGCTTGGCGGGACACAGCACAGATACGCAGTATTTT. It is translated as CASSLAGHSTDTQYF.

In nucleotides, the CDR3 is TGTGCCAGCAGCGTAGATGGCAGGGGAGAGCCCCAGCATTTT. Amino acids: CASSVDGRGEPQHF. V is TRBV9 and J is TRBJ1-5; TRBD1 might be the D (6 bases). CDR1 is SGDLS and CDR2 is YYNGEE in the germline V gene. V lost 0 bases to trimming and J lost 8 bases, with 12 bases between them. This CDR3 has 14 residues.

J is TRBJ1-1 and V is TRBV7-9, with 9 bases aligning to TRBD1. This CDR3 has 14 amino acids. The V gene end was trimmed by 4 bases and the J gene end by 1 base; junction bases not matched to a gene: 1. The V gene's germline CDR1 is SEHNR and CDR2 FQNEAQ (reference sequence). CDR3 residues: CASSSGQGNTEAFF. The CDR3 DNA reads TGTGCCAGCAGCTCGGGACAGGGGAACACTGAAGCTTTCTTT. Using reference TRBV7-9 and TRBJ1-1 for the parts outside the CDR3, the full variable domain is DTGVSQNPRHKITKRGQNVTFRCDPISEHNRLYWYRQTLGQGPEFLTYFQNEAQLEKSRLLSDRFSAERPKGSFSTLEIQRTEQGDSAMYLCASSSGQGNTEAFFGQGTRLTVV.